This T cell receptor (beta chain) came from a study of T cell responses to AZD1222 COVID-19 vaccine. Study background: Second-dose groups at about 4 or about 12 weeks were pooled. Study results and caveats: The repertoires were collected only after the peak T cell response. Spike-specific TCR breadth rose after two AZD1222 doses, and depth rose as well.

This clone was observed once. Its target is unknown. Only in-frame clones appear in the TCRdb table, and some are missing; sequencing was by immunoSEQ multiplex PCR. The table records about 140,000 clones, roughly 90% of them present only once. The sequencing here drew on peripheral blood, taken on day 0 of AZD1222 vaccination. This receptor was identified in an adult in good health.

CDR3 sequence: CAWSADSSNQPQHF. The CDR3 DNA reads as TGTGCCTGGAGTGCGGACAGCAGCAATCAGCCCCAGCATTTT. This chain joins TRBV30 and TRBJ1-5; D is possibly TRBD1 (6 bases). V lost 1 base, J lost 1 base, and 8 bases lay in between. The CDR3 length is 14 residues. Germline assignment: CDR1 GTSNPN and CDR2 SVGIG (reference sequence).